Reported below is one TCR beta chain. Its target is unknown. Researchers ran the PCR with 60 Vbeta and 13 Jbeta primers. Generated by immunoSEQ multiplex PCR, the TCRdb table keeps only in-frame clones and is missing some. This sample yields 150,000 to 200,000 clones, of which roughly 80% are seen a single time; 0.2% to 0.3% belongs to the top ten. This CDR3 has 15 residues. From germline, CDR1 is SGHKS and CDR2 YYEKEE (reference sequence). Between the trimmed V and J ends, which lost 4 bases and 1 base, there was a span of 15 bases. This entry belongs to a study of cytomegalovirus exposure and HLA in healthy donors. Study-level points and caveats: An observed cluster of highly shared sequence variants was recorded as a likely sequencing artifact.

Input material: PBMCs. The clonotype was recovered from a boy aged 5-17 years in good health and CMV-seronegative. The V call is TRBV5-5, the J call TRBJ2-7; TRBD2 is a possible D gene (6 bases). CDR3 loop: CASSLPAGRSYEQYF. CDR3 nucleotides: TGTGCCAGCAGCCTGCCGGCAGGGAGGTCCTACGAGCAGTACTTC.